This T cell receptor (beta chain) came from a study of shared clonotypes between healthy human individuals. General study findings and limits: In contrast to clonotypes shared by all four donors, non-shared clonotypes had lower generation probabilities.

Comments on this clone: No antigen is known for it.

Using immunoSEQ multiplex PCR, the repertoire was profiled, and TCRdb retains in-frame clones only, with some absent. The sample lists around 510,000 clones, approximately 95% occurring once. V was cut by 6 bases and J by 4 bases, with 12 bases left in between. The CDR3 runs to 12 residues. The germline CDR1 and CDR2 sequences are GTSNPN and SVGIG (reference sequence). The rearrangement joins TRBV30 to TRBJ1-2, with a possible D match to TRBD1 (5 bases). This TCR was sampled from a young woman in good health. Sequenced input: naive CD4+ T cells sorted from blood. Described subset: CD45RA+ positively selected. The CDR3 nucleotides are TGTGCCTGTGATTGGGGGGTCTATGGCTACACCTTC. As protein: CACDWGVYGYTF.